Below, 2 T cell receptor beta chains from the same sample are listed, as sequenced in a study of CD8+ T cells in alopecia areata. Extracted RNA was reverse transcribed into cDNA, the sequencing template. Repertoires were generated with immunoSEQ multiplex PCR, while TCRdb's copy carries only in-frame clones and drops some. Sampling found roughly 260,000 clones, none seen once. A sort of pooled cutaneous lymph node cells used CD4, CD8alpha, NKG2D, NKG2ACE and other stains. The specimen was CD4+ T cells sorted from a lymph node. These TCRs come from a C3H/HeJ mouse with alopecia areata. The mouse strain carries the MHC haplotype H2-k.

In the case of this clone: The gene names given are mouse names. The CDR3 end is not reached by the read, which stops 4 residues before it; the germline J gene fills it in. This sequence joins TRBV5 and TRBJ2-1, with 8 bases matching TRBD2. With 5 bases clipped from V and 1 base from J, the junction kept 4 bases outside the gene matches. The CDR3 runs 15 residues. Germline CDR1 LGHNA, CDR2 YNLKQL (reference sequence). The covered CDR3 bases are TGTGCCAGCAGCGAGACTGGGGAAAACTATGCT. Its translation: CASSETGENYA. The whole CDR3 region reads CASSETGENYAEQFF.

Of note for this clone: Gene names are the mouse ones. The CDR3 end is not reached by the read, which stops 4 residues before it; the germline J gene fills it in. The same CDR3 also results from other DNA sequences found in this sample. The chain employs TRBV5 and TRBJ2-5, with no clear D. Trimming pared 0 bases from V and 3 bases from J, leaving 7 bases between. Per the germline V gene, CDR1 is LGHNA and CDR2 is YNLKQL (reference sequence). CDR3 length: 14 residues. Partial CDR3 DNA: TGTGCCAGCAGCCAAGATCTCACACAAGAC. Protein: CASSQDLTQD. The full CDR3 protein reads CASSQDLTQDTQYF.